These 8 T cell receptor beta chains originate from one sample sequenced in a study of neurological immune-mediated disorders. TCRdb used MiXCR to reprocess the 5' RACE reads, holding one entry per CDR3 protein. This sample has nearly 45,000 distinct CDR3 sequences, with about a fifth found just once. Specified time point: technical triplicate 3. Sample: PBMCs. These receptors all stem from a man aged 55-75 years with HTLV-1-associated myelopathy (HAM/TSP).

This clonotype was recorded at least ten times. The CDR3, as DNA: TGTGCCAGCAGTTTATCTGGACTAGTCTACGAGCAGTACTTC. Residues: CASSLSGLVYEQYF. This chain joins TRBV27 and TRBJ2-7, with 7 bases fitting TRBD2. V shed 0 bases and J 3 bases; nucleotides not matched to a gene: 2. CDR1 and CDR2 (germline): MNHEY, SMNVEV (reference sequence). The CDR3 covers 14 residues.

This clonotype was seen a single time. This sequence joins TRBV2 and TRBJ2-7; TRBD1 might be the D (6 bases). CDR3 length: 14 amino acids. Germline-derived CDR1 and CDR2 are SNHLY and FYNNEI. With 10 bases removed from V and 0 bases from J, the gap between germline ends came to 16 bases. The CDR3 loop is CANQDRWSSYEQYF. The CDR3 region has the DNA TGTGCCAACCAAGACAGGTGGAGCTCCTACGAGCAGTACTTC.

The V and J genes are TRBV4-1 and TRBJ2-2; TRBD2 aligns across 9 bases. Germline V gives CDR1 MGHRA, CDR2 YSYEKL. V was pared by 3 bases and J by 3 bases, with 5 bases of the junction left unmatched. The CDR3 has 16 amino acids. The chain's CDR3 is CASSHRLADDTGELFF. CDR3 nucleotide sequence: TGCGCCAGCAGCCACCGACTAGCGGATGACACCGGGGAGCTGTTTTTT.

V usage is TRBV3-1 and J usage is TRBJ2-2, with TRBD2 matching 8 bases. With V trimmed by 4 bases and J by 1 base, 5 bases remained unmatched. This CDR3 comprises 16 residues. CDR1 is LGHDT, CDR2 YNNKEL, per germline (reference sequence). The CDR3 DNA sequence: TGTGCCAGCAGCCGACTTAGCGGGGTGAACACCGGGGAGCTGTTTTTT. This sequence encodes CASSRLSGVNTGELFF. Full variable domain (outside the CDR3, taken from reference TRBV3-1 and TRBJ2-2): DTAVSQTPKYLVTQMGNDKSIKCEQNLGHDTMYWYKQDSKKFLKIMFSYNNKELIINETVPNRFSPKSPDKAHLNLHINSLELGDSAVYFCASSRLSGVNTGELFFGEGSRLTVL.

Comment on this clonotype: The junction departs from germline at one end; a sequencing error may be responsible. The genes are TRBV5-6 and TRBJ1-2, with D uncertain. Germline V gene sequence: CDR1 SGHDT, CDR2 YYEEEE. The CDR3 has 11 residues. The CDR3 coding sequence is TGTGCCAGCAGCTTGGAAGGGCCCCTTGCCTTC. This sequence encodes CASSLEGPLAF.

This clonotype was detected many times. The chain uses TRBV10-3 and TRBJ2-1; tentatively, D is TRBD1 (7 bases). CDR1 is ENHRY and CDR2 is SYGVKD in the germline V gene. The V gene lost 6 bases and the J gene lost 1 base, with 13 bases spanning the gap. This CDR3 has 15 amino acids. CDR3 in amino acids: CAIRKQGTSYNEQFF. For the CDR3, the DNA is TGTGCCATCAGGAAACAGGGGACTTCCTACAATGAGCAGTTCTTC.

In its sample, this clonotype was seen many times. The chain joins TRBV18 to TRBJ2-1; 10 bases match TRBD2. Germline CDR1 is KGHSH and CDR2 is LQKENI. After removal of 3 bases from V and 0 bases from J, the junction contained 5 bases not matched to a gene. CDR3 length equals 17 residues. The CDR3 loop is CASSPGLADGSYNEQFF. The CDR3 DNA sequence: TGTGCCAGCTCACCCGGACTAGCGGATGGCTCCTACAATGAGCAGTTCTTC.

At least ten counts were recorded for this clonotype. The chain recombines TRBV7-9 with TRBJ2-1, with 9 bases that match TRBD2. The ends lost 8 bases at V and 8 bases at J; junction bases unmatched: 19. The CDR3 length is 17 residues. Germline CDR1 reads SEHNR; CDR2 reads FQNEAQ (reference sequence). The CDR3 loop is CASLFGLTSGKEYEQFF. CDR3 sequence (DNA): TGTGCCAGCCTCTTTGGGCTGACTAGCGGAAAAGAGTATGAGCAGTTCTTC.